These T cell receptor beta chains were read from a single sample in a study of memory CD4+ T cells and cytomegalovirus serostatus. Clones were sequenced by immunoSEQ multiplex PCR, and TCRdb holds only the in-frame ones, with some missing. The sample yields 45,000 or so clones, 79% seen once. The sample consisted of memory CD4+ T cells from blood. The receptors were gathered from an adult in good health and CMV-seronegative. Both conserved end residues are part of each CDR3. Each record gives: J gene, V gene, D gene, clone size, CDR3 DNA, CDR3 protein. A D gene is named only where the DNA matches it firmly. The size of a clone is reported for some rows only, either as once, few or many, or as a class for expanded clones.

j_call: TRBJ1-3
v_call: TRBV28
d_call: .
clone_size: .
cdr3_nt: TGTGCCAGCAGCTTCCCCTCTGGAAACACCATATATTTT
cdr3_aa: CASSFPSGNTIYF

j_call: TRBJ2-4
v_call: TRBV2
d_call: .
clone_size: .
cdr3_nt: TGTGCCAGCAGTGATCGAATGCCGGGACAAAACATTCAGTACTTC
cdr3_aa: CASSDRMPGQNIQYF

j_call: TRBJ2-1
v_call: TRBV5-4
d_call: .
clone_size: .
cdr3_nt: TGTGCCAGCAGCTTGGGGGTGGAAGCGTATGAGCAGTTCTTC
cdr3_aa: CASSLGVEAYEQFF

j_call: TRBJ1-1
v_call: TRBV10-1
d_call: .
clone_size: few
cdr3_nt: TGCGCCAGCAGTGAGACGTATTCCACTGAAGCTTTCTTT
cdr3_aa: CASSETYSTEAFF

j_call: TRBJ2-3
v_call: TRBV27
d_call: .
clone_size: .
cdr3_nt: TGTGCCAGTATAAGTTACGATACGCAGTATTTT
cdr3_aa: CASISYDTQYF

j_call: TRBJ2-1
v_call: TRBV14
d_call: .
clone_size: .
cdr3_nt: TGTGCCAGCAGCCAACTAATCCTCTGGGGGCAGGGAGGCTACAATGAGCAGTTCTTC
cdr3_aa: CASSQLILWGQGGYNEQFF

j_call: TRBJ2-4
v_call: TRBV7-2
d_call: TRBD2
clone_size: .
cdr3_nt: TGTGCCAGCAGCCGTACTAGCGGCTACAGGGACATTCAGTACTTC
cdr3_aa: CASSRTSGYRDIQYF

j_call: TRBJ1-2
v_call: TRBV6-5
d_call: .
clone_size: once
cdr3_nt: TGTGCCAGCAGTGATCCGGGGCGAGATGGCTACACCTTC
cdr3_aa: CASSDPGRDGYTF

j_call: TRBJ2-2
v_call: TRBV5-1
d_call: TRBD2
clone_size: .
cdr3_nt: TGCGCCAGCAGCGTCACTAGCGAGAACACCGGGGAGCTGTTTTTT
cdr3_aa: CASSVTSENTGELFF

j_call: TRBJ1-1
v_call: TRBV2
d_call: TRBD1
clone_size: .
cdr3_nt: TGTGCCAGCAGTAGGGACAGAGGGTTGGCTGAAGCTTTCTTT
cdr3_aa: CASSRDRGLAEAFF

j_call: TRBJ1-3
v_call: TRBV2
d_call: .
clone_size: .
cdr3_nt: TGTGCCAGCAGTGTGTCAGCTGGAAACACCATATATTTT
cdr3_aa: CASSVSAGNTIYF

j_call: TRBJ1-3
v_call: TRBV11-2
d_call: .
clone_size: .
cdr3_nt: TGTGCCAGCAGCTTATACGCAGGTGGGAACACCATATATTTT
cdr3_aa: CASSLYAGGNTIYF

j_call: TRBJ2-7
v_call: TRBV7-6
d_call: TRBD1
clone_size: .
cdr3_nt: TGTGCCAGCAGCCCACGGACAGGGGGCCCCGAGCAGTACTTC
cdr3_aa: CASSPRTGGPEQYF

j_call: TRBJ2-7
v_call: TRBV18
d_call: .
clone_size: .
cdr3_nt: TGTGCCAGCTCACCACCTATTGGGGGGACGGGAACCTACGAGCAGTACTTC
cdr3_aa: CASSPPIGGTGTYEQYF

j_call: TRBJ2-7
v_call: TRBV10-3
d_call: TRBD2
clone_size: .
cdr3_nt: TGTGCCATCAGTGCTCTAGCGGTCGGATCCTACGAGCAGTACTTC
cdr3_aa: CAISALAVGSYEQYF

j_call: TRBJ2-7
v_call: TRBV19
d_call: TRBD1
clone_size: once
cdr3_nt: TGTGCCAGTAGTAGAGGGACAGGGATTAGAGACGAGCAGTACTTC
cdr3_aa: CASSRGTGIRDEQYF

j_call: TRBJ2-2
v_call: TRBV27
d_call: TRBD1
clone_size: .
cdr3_nt: TGTGCCAGCAGTAAGGGGACAGGGATGACCGGGGAGCTGTTTTTT
cdr3_aa: CASSKGTGMTGELFF

j_call: TRBJ2-1
v_call: TRBV29-1
d_call: .
clone_size: .
cdr3_nt: TGCAGCGTTGATGGAGCAGCTAGTGAGCAGTTCTTC
cdr3_aa: CSVDGAASEQFF

j_call: TRBJ1-4
v_call: TRBV5-1
d_call: .
clone_size: .
cdr3_nt: TGCGCCAGCAGCGGAGGGGGTGGGGGTGAAAAACTGTTTTTT
cdr3_aa: CASSGGGGGEKLFF

j_call: TRBJ2-5
v_call: TRBV5-1
d_call: TRBD2
clone_size: .
cdr3_nt: TGCGCCAGCAGCCCCGGAGGGCTAGCGGGAGGGGGGCAAGAGACCCAGTACTTC
cdr3_aa: CASSPGGLAGGGQETQYF

j_call: TRBJ1-2
v_call: TRBV5-5
d_call: .
clone_size: .
cdr3_nt: TGTGCCAGCAGCTCCAACGCGGCAGAACGATATGGCTACACCTTC
cdr3_aa: CASSSNAAERYGYTF

j_call: TRBJ2-1
v_call: TRBV5-5
d_call: TRBD1
clone_size: .
cdr3_nt: TGTGCTAGCAGCTTGGACAGGGGAGGGTACAATGAGCAGTTCTTC
cdr3_aa: CASSLDRGGYNEQFF

j_call: TRBJ1-3
v_call: TRBV5-6
d_call: TRBD1
clone_size: .
cdr3_nt: TGTGCCAGCAGCTCACTAGGACAGGCCTCTGGAAACACCATATATTTT
cdr3_aa: CASSSLGQASGNTIYF